In this sample, the clone carrying this T cell receptor beta chain turned up a few times. Clones were read by immunoSEQ multiplex PCR, and TCRdb kept only the in-frame ones, dropping some. The data contain 100,000 or so clones, approximately 91% of them singletons. The data derive from a study of T cell responses to AZD1222 COVID-19 vaccine. Study-level background: Pooling was applied to second doses at about 4 or about 12 weeks.

Germline V CDR1 and CDR2: SEHNR, FQNEAQ (reference sequence). V lost 5 bases, J lost 7 bases, and 10 bases stayed unmatched. The CDR3 totals 15 residues. This chain joins TRBV7-9 and TRBJ2-2, with 7 positions matching TRBD2. This TCR was sampled from an adult in good health. Source: peripheral blood, taken on day 0 of AZD1222 vaccination. CDR3 nucleotides: TGTGCCAGCAGCCCCTCCGGTGGGGGGGTCGGGGAGCTGTTTTTT. Its protein is CASSPSGGGVGELFF.